Listed here are 10 T cell receptor beta chains from one sample, sequenced in a study of PD-1 blockade in classical Hodgkin lymphoma. Relapse after autologous stem cell transplantation occurred in every patient, and brentuximab vedotin exposure varied. TCRdb keeps only in-frame clones here, not all; method: immunoSEQ multiplex PCR. The sample carries more than 30,000 clones, around 76% recorded once. The sample consisted of peripheral blood mononuclear cells (PBMCs), taken before the second cycle of nivolumab. The origin of the receptors is a human donor with classical Hodgkin lymphoma.

The chain carries TRBV19 and TRBJ2-6; TRBD1 matches 10 bases. Germline-derived CDR1 and CDR2 are LNHDA and SQIVND (reference sequence). The CDR3 is 18 amino acids. The V gene end was trimmed by 6 bases and the J gene end by 1 base; junction bases not matched to a gene: 9. The CDR3 here is CASRADRGRGSGANVLTF. The CDR3 region has the DNA TGTGCCAGTAGAGCCGACAGGGGGCGAGGGTCTGGGGCCAACGTCCTGACTTTC.

CDR3 in DNA: TGCAGCGCCTCAACGCCACCTTCCGCGGCTGAAGCTTTCTTT. Protein product: CSASTPPSAAEAFF. The chain links TRBV29-1 to TRBJ1-1, with unresolved D. The CDR3 has 14 amino acids. V dropped 7 bases and J dropped 6 bases, with 21 bases sitting between them. CDR1 is SQVTM and CDR2 is ANQGSEA in the germline V gene.

To note about this clone: Relative to the germline gene, one junction end is altered; a read error may explain this. The rearrangement uses TRBV5-8 and TRBJ2-2, with 11 bases that match TRBD2. The germline CDR1 and CDR2 sequences are SGHTS and YDEGEE. The CDR3 loop spans 19 amino acids. The CDR3 DNA sequence: TGCGCCAGCAGCATTCGGGCACTAGCGGGGGAGCAGTTCACCGGGGAGCTGTTTTTT. This encodes CASSIRALAGEQFTGELFF.

This clone was found a few times. As DNA, the CDR3 is TGTGCCAGCTCACCCCACGGGGTAGCCTTTAACACTGAAGCTTTCTTT. Amino acid sequence: CASSPHGVAFNTEAFF. V is TRBV18 and J is TRBJ1-1; D remains unclear. The CDR3 is 16 residues long. Trimming left V 3 bases short and J 2 bases short, with 16 bases between. The germline CDR1 and CDR2 sequences are KGHSH and LQKENI.

Ten or more counts support this clone. J is TRBJ2-6 and V is TRBV5-1; D perhaps matches TRBD1 (6 bases). V dropped 2 bases and J dropped 4 bases, with 10 bases sitting between them. The CDR3 has 15 amino acids. Germline lookup yields CDR1 SGHRS and CDR2 YFSETQ. CDR3 sequence: CASSLGGSGANVLTF. CDR3 coding DNA: TGCGCCAGCAGCTTAGGGGGATCAGGGGCCAACGTCCTGACTTTC.

The chain uses TRBV7-3 and TRBJ1-1, with 7 bases identical to TRBD1. CDR3 size: 14 residues. V shed 5 bases, J shed 1 base, and the junction held 4 bases outside the gene matches. Germline V gene sequence: CDR1 SGHTA, CDR2 FQGTGA. The CDR3 sequence is CASSPRTGNTEAFF. As DNA, the CDR3 is TGTGCCAGCAGCCCCCGGACAGGGAACACTGAAGCTTTCTTT.

V is TRBV6-1 and J is TRBJ2-3; D gene ambiguous. There are 17 residues in the CDR3. Trimming shortened V by 2 bases and J by 2 bases, and 17 bases separated the two germline ends. Per germline, CDR1 MNHNS and CDR2 SASEGT. The CDR3 is CASSEFPTVWFTDTQYF. The CDR3 region has the DNA TGTGCCAGCAGTGAATTCCCGACCGTGTGGTTCACAGATACGCAGTATTTT.

CDR3 residues: CASSHGRGTQYF. The CDR3, as DNA: TGTGCCAGCAGCCACGGCCGGGGTACGCAGTATTTT. The rearrangement uses TRBV13 and TRBJ2-3; maybe TRBD2 (5 bases). From germline, CDR1 is PRHDT and CDR2 FYEKMQ (reference sequence). With 5 bases removed from V and 8 bases from J, the gap between germline ends came to 11 bases. This CDR3 contains 12 residues.

This clone was observed a handful of times. J is TRBJ1-1 and V is TRBV2, with D perhaps TRBD1 (6 bases). V shed 7 bases and J shed 6 bases, with 12 bases lying between them. The CDR3 has 12 amino acids. Looked up from germline, CDR1 is SNHLY and CDR2 is FYNNEI. This chain's CDR3 is CASTGGRAEAFF. The DNA of the CDR3 is TGTGCCAGCACGGGGGGGCGGGCTGAAGCTTTCTTT.

The chain carries TRBV6-6 and TRBJ1-1; 7 nucleotides align to TRBD1. Looked up from germline, CDR1 is MNHNY and CDR2 is SVGAGI (reference sequence). The J segment lost 0 bases and the V segment lost 5 bases, leaving 9 bases of the junction unmatched. This CDR3 has 16 residues. This CDR3 reads CASSHGTELMNTEAFF. For the CDR3, the DNA is TGTGCCAGCAGTCACGGGACAGAGCTCATGAACACTGAAGCTTTCTTT.